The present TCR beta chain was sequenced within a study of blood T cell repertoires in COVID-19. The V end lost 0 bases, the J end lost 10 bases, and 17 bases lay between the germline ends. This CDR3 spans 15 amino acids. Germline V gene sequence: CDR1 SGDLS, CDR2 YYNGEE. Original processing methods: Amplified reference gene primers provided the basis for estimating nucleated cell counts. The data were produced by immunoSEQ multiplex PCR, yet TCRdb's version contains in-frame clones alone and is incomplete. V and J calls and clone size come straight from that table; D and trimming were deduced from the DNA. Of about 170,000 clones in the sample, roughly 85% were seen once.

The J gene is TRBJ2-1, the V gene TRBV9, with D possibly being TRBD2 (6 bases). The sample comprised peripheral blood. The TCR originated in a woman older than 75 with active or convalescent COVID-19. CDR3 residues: CASSVVLAPIREQFF. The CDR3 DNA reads TGTGCCAGCAGCGTAGTCCTAGCGCCAATCCGGGAGCAGTTCTTC. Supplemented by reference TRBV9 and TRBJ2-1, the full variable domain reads DSGVTQTPKHLITATGQRVTLRCSPRSGDLSVYWYQQSLDQGLQFLIQYYNGEERAKGNILERFSAQQFPDLHSELNLSSLELGDSALYFCASSVVLAPIREQFFGPGTRLTVL.